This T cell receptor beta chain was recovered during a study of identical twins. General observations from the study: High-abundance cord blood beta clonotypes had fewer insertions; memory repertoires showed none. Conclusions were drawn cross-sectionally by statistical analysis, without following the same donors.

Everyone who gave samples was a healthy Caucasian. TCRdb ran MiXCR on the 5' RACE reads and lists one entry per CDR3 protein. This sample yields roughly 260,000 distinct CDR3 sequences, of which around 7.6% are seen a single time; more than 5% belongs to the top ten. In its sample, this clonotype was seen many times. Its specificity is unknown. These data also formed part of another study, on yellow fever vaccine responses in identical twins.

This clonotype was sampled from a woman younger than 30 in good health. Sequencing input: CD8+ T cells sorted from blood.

The CDR3 nucleotides are TGCAGCGTTGACGATAGCATGGCTACGCAGTATTTT. Residues: CSVDDSMATQYF. The rearrangement uses TRBV29-1 and TRBJ2-3; D unresolved. The CDR3 runs 12 residues. Trimming stripped 3 bases from V and 8 bases from J, with 12 bases between. CDR1 and CDR2 (germline): SQVTM, ANQGSEA.